The following is a T cell receptor beta chain sequence with its context. Germline V gene data show CDR1 as SEHNR and CDR2 as FQNEAQ (reference sequence). Trimming took off 4 bases at V and 1 base at J, with 16 bases between the two ends. The CDR3 totals 16 residues. TCR beta CDR3 sequences were amplified from RNA transcripts. HTBI primers were used for first-round RT-PCR of the TCR CDR3. TCRdb re-derived calls from the multiplex PCR reads in MiXCR, one entry per CDR3 protein. This repertoire shows some 600,000 distinct CDR3 sequences, 46% found once; its top ten account for 8.2%. This sample stems from a study of T cells in Graves' hyperthyroidism and ophthalmopathy.

Sequencing input: peripheral blood or thyroid tissue (not recorded which). The V gene is TRBV7-9, the J gene TRBJ2-5; D may be TRBD1 or TRBD2 (5 bases each). The clonotype comes from a woman aged 18 to 35 with Graves' hyperthyroidism. CDR3 nucleotides: TGTGCCAGCAGCTCCACCCCGGGACGGGGCCAAGAGACCCAGTACTTC. Its translation: CASSSTPGRGQETQYF. Supplemented by reference TRBV7-9 and TRBJ2-5, the full variable domain reads DTGVSQNPRHKITKRGQNVTFRCDPISEHNRLYWYRQTLGQGPEFLTYFQNEAQLEKSRLLSDRFSAERPKGSFSTLEIQRTEQGDSAMYLCASSSTPGRGQETQYFGPGTRLLVL.